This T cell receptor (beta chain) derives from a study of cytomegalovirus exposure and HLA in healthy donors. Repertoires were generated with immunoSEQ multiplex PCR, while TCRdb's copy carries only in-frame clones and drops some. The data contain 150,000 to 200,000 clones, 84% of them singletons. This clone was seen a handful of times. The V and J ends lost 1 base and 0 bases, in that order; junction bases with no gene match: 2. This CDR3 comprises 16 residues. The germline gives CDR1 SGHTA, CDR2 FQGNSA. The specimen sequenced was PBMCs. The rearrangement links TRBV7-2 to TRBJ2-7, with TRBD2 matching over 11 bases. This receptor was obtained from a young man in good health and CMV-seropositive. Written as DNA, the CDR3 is TGTGCCAGCAGCTTAGTAGCGGGGGGGAGCTCCTACGAGCAGTACTTC. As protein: CASSLVAGGSSYEQYF.